A selection of T cell receptor beta chains follows, all from one sample in a study of T cells in localized non-small cell lung cancer. Profiling relied on immunoSEQ multiplex PCR, and the TCRdb table lists in-frame clones only, not all of them. The table has approximately 15,000 clones, more than 80% seen once. The sample in question was peripheral blood, obtained before any cancer treatment. The receptor set was obtained from a woman aged 35 to 69 with stage I lung adenocarcinoma. Both conserved end residues are part of each CDR3. D genes are given only for firm matches. The size entry is marked missing in some rows and otherwise reads once, few, many or a size class.

v_call,j_call,clone_size,d_call,cdr3_aa,cdr3_nt
TRBV10-2,TRBJ1-1,-,-,CASSESRPQDTEAFF,TGCGCCAGCAGTGAGTCAAGGCCTCAGGACACTGAAGCTTTCTTT
TRBV10-3,TRBJ1-2,-,-,CAISDLRASYGYTF,TGTGCCATCAGTGACCTCCGGGCCTCCTATGGCTACACCTTC
TRBV5-1,TRBJ1-1,-,-,CASTLQGNTEAFF,TGCGCCAGCACGTTACAGGGGAACACTGAAGCTTTCTTT
TRBV9,TRBJ2-2,few,-,CASSVAGGQNTGELFF,TGTGCCAGCAGCGTAGCCGGAGGGCAGAACACCGGGGAGCTGTTTTTT
TRBV30,TRBJ2-2,-,TRBD1,CAWSVLGTANTGELFF,TGTGCCTGGAGTGTACTAGGGACAGCCAACACCGGGGAGCTGTTTTTT
TRBV6-6,TRBJ1-4,-,-,CASSVGDATNEKLFF,TGTGCCAGCAGCGTGGGGGATGCAACTAATGAAAAACTGTTTTTT
TRBV19,TRBJ1-2,-,-,CAISKGANYGYTF,TGTGCCATCTCTAAGGGGGCTAACTATGGCTACACCTTC
TRBV19,TRBJ2-3,-,TRBD2,CASSWGSSGGPVDTQYF,TGTGCCAGTAGCTGGGGGTCTAGCGGGGGGCCGGTGGATACGCAGTATTTT
TRBV7-9,TRBJ1-1,few,-,CASSLGYSSTEAFF,TGTGCCAGCAGCTTAGGGTACTCGAGCACTGAAGCTTTCTTT
TRBV5-5,TRBJ2-6,-,TRBD1,CASSFTGTGGGANVLTF,TGTGCCAGCAGCTTCACTGGGACAGGGGGTGGGGCCAACGTCCTGACTTTC
TRBV5-1,TRBJ2-1,-,-,CASAVIPGYEQFF,TGCGCCAGCGCTGTCATTCCGGGATATGAGCAGTTCTTC
TRBV4-1,TRBJ1-2,-,TRBD1,CASSQETGSYGYTF,TGCGCCAGCAGCCAAGAGACAGGGAGCTATGGCTACACCTTC
TRBV2,TRBJ1-4,-,TRBD1,CASRTGTGSEKLFF,TGTGCCAGCAGGACCGGGACAGGGAGTGAAAAACTGTTTTTT
TRBV2,TRBJ2-3,-,TRBD1,CASSVPTGDSTQYF,TGTGCCAGCAGCGTTCCCACAGGGGATAGTACGCAGTATTTT
TRBV9,TRBJ1-3,-,-,CASSSQAGSGNTIYF,TGTGCCAGCAGCTCCCAGGCCGGCTCTGGAAACACCATATATTTT
TRBV7-3,TRBJ2-1,few,TRBD2,CASSQGLAGYNEQFF,TGTGCCAGCAGCCAGGGACTAGCGGGGTACAATGAGCAGTTCTTC
TRBV4-1,TRBJ1-6,-,-,CASSRAGTADNSPLHF,TGCGCCAGCAGCCGCGCGGGGACCGCCGATAATTCACCCCTCCACTTT
TRBV28,TRBJ1-5,-,-,CASSLQRGVSNQPQHF,TGTGCCAGCAGTTTACAAAGGGGTGTTAGCAATCAGCCCCAGCATTTT
TRBV5-5,TRBJ2-7,-,-,CASSTRVPDYEQYF,TGTGCCAGCAGCACACGGGTCCCCGACTACGAGCAGTACTTC
TRBV6-5,TRBJ1-2,once,-,CASSYRGGAIGGYTF,TGTGCCAGCAGTTATCGTGGGGGGGCAATCGGCGGCTACACCTTC
TRBV25-1,TRBJ2-2,once,-,CASSEEGPTEELFF,TGTGCCAGCAGTGAGGAGGGGCCCACCGAGGAGCTGTTTTTT
TRBV9,TRBJ1-3,-,-,CASSGSYDGNTIYF,TGTGCCAGCAGCGGTAGCTACGATGGAAACACCATATATTTT
TRBV6-5,TRBJ2-7,-,-,CASSYGPGEYEQYF,TGTGCCAGCAGTTACGGTCCAGGGGAATACGAGCAGTACTTC